This TCR beta chain comes out of a study of blood T cell repertoires in COVID-19. At the level of the study: From T cells, B-cell-depleted T cells, or PBMCs came the material, which was cDNA or gDNA.

CDR1 and CDR2 from the germline V gene are MNHEY and SVGAGI. CDR3 length equals 16 residues. The V and J ends lost 0 bases and 0 bases respectively, with 10 bases between them. Some clones are missing from TCRdb's copy, which holds only in-frame ones; the method was immunoSEQ multiplex PCR. Of about 80,000 clones in the sample, approximately 80% were seen once. The V gene is TRBV6-5, the J gene TRBJ2-3; possible D gene TRBD1, 6 bases. The sample consisted of peripheral blood. The sequence was obtained from a human donor in a cohort sampled during active COVID-19. CDR3 amino acids: CASSYSNTGSTDTQYF. The CDR3 nucleotides are TGTGCCAGCAGTTACTCGAACACAGGGAGCACAGATACGCAGTATTTT.